A single sample is the source of the 10 T cell receptor beta chains below, sequenced in a study of T cell changes during pregnancy in multiple sclerosis. TCRdb's table, derived via immunoSEQ multiplex PCR, lists solely in-frame clones and lacks some. The sample lists some 140,000 clones; 90% to 98% were seen once. Sequenced here: peripheral blood, sampled after pregnancy. The receptor source for this set is a female donor with multiple sclerosis, enrolled in a pregnancy study.

This chain links TRBV14 with TRBJ1-3; weak D call: TRBD1 (6 bases). This CDR3 comprises 17 residues. CDR1 SGHDN and CDR2 FVKESK come from the germline V gene. The V gene lost 3 bases and the J gene lost 1 base, with 16 bases spanning the gap. The CDR3 reads CASSHETGHRSGNTIYF. As DNA, the CDR3 is TGTGCCAGCAGCCATGAAACAGGGCACCGTTCTGGAAACACCATATATTTT.

The CDR3 DNA follows: TGTGCCAGCAGCTTAAAGGCGGCAGATACGCAGTATTTT. As protein: CASSLKAADTQYF. J is TRBJ2-3 and V is TRBV7-3; D not certain. The CDR3 has 13 amino acids. Germline V CDR1 and CDR2: SGHTA, FQGTGA. The V gene lost 1 base and the J gene lost 4 bases, with 6 bases spanning the gap. Using reference TRBV7-3 and TRBJ2-3 for the parts outside the CDR3, the full variable domain is GAGVSQTPSNKVTEKGKYVELRCDPISGHTALYWYRQSLGQGPEFLIYFQGTGAADDSGLPNDRFFAVRPEGSVSTLKIQRTERGDSAVYLCASSLKAADTQYFGPGTRLTVL.

V and J are TRBV6-1 and TRBJ2-3; a weak D match, TRBD2 (5 bases). Germline V gene sequence: CDR1 MNHNS, CDR2 SASEGT. V dropped 7 bases and J dropped 0 bases, with 11 bases sitting between them. The CDR3 runs 14 residues. Here the CDR3 DNA reads TGTGCCAGCATGGAGGCTACTAGCACAGATACGCAGTATTTT. Protein product: CASMEATSTDTQYF.

This chain links TRBV25-1 with TRBJ1-1; 7 bases line up with TRBD1. The V segment lost 7 bases and the J segment 0 bases; nucleotides outside the gene matches: 8. The CDR3 sequence is 15 residues long. CDR1 MGHDK and CDR2 SYGVNS come from the germline V gene. This CDR3 is CASTEMTGMNTEAFF. The DNA for the CDR3 is TGTGCCAGCACCGAAATGACAGGGATGAACACTGAAGCTTTCTTT. The complete variable domain, with remaining parts taken from reference TRBV25-1 and TRBJ1-1, reads EADIYQTPRYLVIGTGKKITLECSQTMGHDKMYWYQQDPGMELHLIHYSYGVNSTEKGDLSSESTVSRIRTEHFPLTLESARPSHTSQYLCASTEMTGMNTEAFFGQGTRLTVV.

The V gene is TRBV4-2, the J gene TRBJ2-3; 12 positions match TRBD2. Germline CDR1 is LGHNA and CDR2 is YNFKEQ. The CDR3 is made up of 18 amino acids. Losses at the gene ends were 0 bases for V and 3 bases for J; bases not matched to a gene: 7. CDR3 in amino acids: CASSQEMQLAGGTDTQYF. The CDR3, as DNA: TGTGCCAGCAGCCAAGAAATGCAACTAGCGGGAGGAACAGATACGCAGTATTTT.

This clone occurred once. The chain has TRBV7-9 and TRBJ2-1; 11 bases are a match to TRBD2. The CDR3 extends over 17 amino acids. The junction had 4 bases not matched to a gene; V was cut back by 0 bases and J by 3 bases. Per germline, CDR1 SEHNR and CDR2 FQNEAQ (reference sequence). CDR3 loop: CASSLAFGTSGYNEQFF. CDR3 in DNA: TGTGCCAGCAGCTTAGCGTTCGGGACTAGCGGCTACAATGAGCAGTTCTTC.

This rearrangement joins TRBV28 to TRBJ1-2; a weak D match, TRBD1 (5 bases). This CDR3 region has 13 residues. The germline gives CDR1 MDHEN, CDR2 SYDVKM. Trimming left V 4 bases short and J 4 bases short, with 10 bases between. As DNA, the CDR3 is TGTGCCAGCAGTTCTGGGGCTATCTATGGCTACACCTTC. Translation gives CASSSGAIYGYTF.

The rearrangement uses TRBV6-5 and TRBJ1-4; 9 bases agree with TRBD1. Germline V gene sequence: CDR1 MNHEY, CDR2 SVGAGI. The V gene end was trimmed by 5 bases and the J gene end by 7 bases; junction bases not matched to a gene: 5. The CDR3 totals 14 residues. CDR3 coding DNA: TGTGCCAGCAGTGCGGACAGGGGCGCTGAAAAACTGTTTTTT. Protein: CASSADRGAEKLFF.

This chain connects TRBV28 to TRBJ2-2, with 10 bases identical to TRBD1. The CDR3 contains 16 residues. J gave up 4 bases and V 3 bases, and 5 bases lay outside the gene matches. Germline V gene data show CDR1 as MDHEN and CDR2 as SYDVKM. CDR3 in amino acids: CASSLGTGVFTGELFF. CDR3 nucleotides: TGTGCCAGCAGTTTGGGGACAGGGGTCTTCACCGGGGAGCTGTTTTTT.

The J gene is TRBJ2-1, the V gene TRBV29-1; the D is unclear. V gave up 1 base and J gave up 4 bases, with 17 bases separating them. CDR3 length: 16 amino acids. Germline lookup yields CDR1 SQVTM and CDR2 ANQGSEA. The CDR3 DNA sequence: TGCAGCGTTGAAGTTATCTCCCCCAGGCTGTACAATGAGCAGTTCTTC. The encoded protein is CSVEVISPRLYNEQFF.